This T cell receptor beta chain derives from a study of cytomegalovirus exposure and HLA in healthy donors (dated by TCRdb to the late 2010s). The study in broad terms: In an earlier analysis of 450 to 750 of the donors, about 260 Gb of sequence data and approximately 120 million unique TCR beta sequences from roughly 180 million T cells were reported. An early release covering 500 to 750 HLA-typed donors comprised about 300 gigabases of sequencing data and tens of millions of unique TCR sequences. Among the roughly 390 genotyped donors, roughly 80% belonged to the genetic ancestry cluster associated with self-reported Caucasian donors. The study aimed to test whether cataloging public T cell receptors could reveal signatures of past pathogen exposure. Using immunosequencing, the study profiled T cell repertoires from roughly 650 subjects and related those repertoires to cytomegalovirus serostatus. A separate validation cohort of over a hundred different subjects was used in addition to the roughly 700-subject first cohort. High-throughput TCR immunosequencing, statistical association of individual TCRs with disease status, and machine learning were combined to predict cytomegalovirus infection status. A later analysis re-examined previously published TCR beta repertoires from 600 to 700 donors and added high-resolution HLA genotyping to investigate patterns of TCR occurrence. In the later analysis, no new phenotypic data were used to find candidate immune exposures; instead, reliance was placed on TCR beta sequences and their occurrence across donors. An earlier analysis of several hundred of the donors used high-throughput TCR beta sequencing to judge whether each TCR beta V gene segment behaved as functional or pseudogenic. Donor age, sex, ethnicity and CMV serostatus were collected together with the repertoire data. Genome-wide SNP genotypes for about 60% of the roughly 700 donors were used in a later genetic analysis, which treated that subset as a discovery cohort. Every repertoire in the discovery cohort had been generated on one and the same sequencing platform. HLA typing included class I and class II loci at four-digit resolution. The number of donors typed differed by locus, with 629-630 for A, B, C, DRB1 and DQB1, 522 for DQA1, 600 to 610 for DPA1, and around 460 for DPB1. Roughly five DR-DQ haplotypes were handled as single units for association and clustering, since linkage in the cohort was strong. On average, 235,054 unique TCR beta nucleotide sequences were sequenced per donor among fewer than 500 genotyped donors of the cohort, with 15% to 20% of those sequences being non-productive. Overall results and qualifications from the work: Only TCR beta chains were sequenced in this cohort, and the absence of alpha or paired-chain data limited detectable features. Broadly in line with IMGT annotations, most TCR beta V segments showed up in productive rearrangements about 90% or about 30% of the time in an earlier analysis of several hundred of the donors. Because HLA typing was missing for some donors at each locus, association tests included only the typed subset. According to a later genetic analysis, donors in an Asian-associated ancestry cluster had fewer N-insertions in productive TCRs than the roughly 700-donor mean. The classifier was reported to diagnose cytomegalovirus status with high specificity and sensitivity in both the original cohort and the validation cohort. Linkage disequilibrium might explain the correlated functional status among segregating V segments, but an unknown experimental factor could not be excluded. A few of the identified cytomegalovirus-associated TCR beta chains were confirmed in vitro to be specific for cytomegalovirus antigens. Because the 87-base-pair reads could not distinguish some IMGT-functional V segments, including TRBV6-2 and TRBV6-3, those segments were excluded. A group of highly shared sequence variants was considered likely to be a technical artifact of the sequencing pipeline. When HLA alleles, especially DR and DQ, strongly co-occurred, attributing TCR associations to individual alleles was difficult. While some public TCRs were present in many individuals, most TCR sequences turned up only very rarely across donors. Several of the top co-occurrence clusters appeared to be linked to parvovirus B19, influenza, CMV and Epstein-Barr virus, according to a later analysis. In the study, some 160 TCR beta chains were listed as associated with cytomegalovirus. A further reported finding was that TCR beta sequences accurately predicted the HLA-A and HLA-B alleles for most subjects in the first cohort. The authors suggested that the approach could potentially be generalized to other disease states and immunological phenotypes. CMV serostatus was the only immune exposure information available for the cohort. Roughly uniform sequencing depth across donors was assumed in presence/absence analyses, although this assumption may not hold. A later analysis associated some 17,000 TCR beta sequences with specific HLA alleles at a false discovery rate of 0.05. According to a later analysis, most CMV-associated TCR beta chains appeared to be HLA-restricted, and the HLA associations seemed to be driven largely by CMV exposure. According to a later analysis, TCR association rates differed among HLA loci, with DRB1 alleles showing the most associated TCRs and HLA-C alleles showing the fewest. In a later analysis, HLA-associated TCR beta chains were found to be more clonally expanded and to have lower generation probabilities than equally common non-associated chains. Because counts were too low, some 17 rarely observed V segments, including chromosome 9 orphons, were left out of the earlier analysis of about 500 of the donors. V-gene and J-gene trimming of TCR beta chains was associated with a missense DCLRE1C variant in a later genetic analysis, and the association was replicated in an independent cohort.

Inclusive of the bounding cysteine and phenylalanine, the CDR3 is 15 residues long. The retained sequence is limited to the CDR3, 45 bases, with the frame set at the first base. V has 2 bases trimmed and J has 4 bases trimmed; junction bases matching no gene number 0. The germline V gene encodes CDR1 SSHAT and CDR2 FNYEAQ (reference sequence). Libraries were made using the immunoSEQ multiplex PCR assay. For the multiplex PCR, a mixture combining 60 forward primers for TCR Vbeta segments and 13 reverse primers for TCR Jbeta segments was used. The CDR3 region of rearranged TCR beta genes was amplified from genomic DNA with a multiplex PCR assay. The Illumina HiSeq System was used to sequence the amplified TCR beta libraries as 87-base-pair reads. In the authors' own workflow: A later analysis tallied about 77 million unique TCR beta chains across the 666 repertoires, and around 9.9 million of those chains were shared by two or more donors. To remove PCR and sequencing errors, raw reads were error-corrected and collapsed into unique sequences using a nearest-neighbor algorithm that merged closely related sequences. Alignment of CDR3 sequences to IMGT reference sequences was used to assign V, D and J gene segments. For a sequence to be retained, at least a six-nucleotide match to both a V gene segment and a J gene segment was required. A rearrangement counted as productive if the CDR3 had no stop codons and remained in frame with V and J, and every other rearrangement counted as non-productive. CDR3 was defined by IMGT convention, running from the second conserved V-encoded cysteine to the conserved J-encoded phenylalanine. Sequences without an unambiguous match to a single V gene segment were excluded from the earlier analysis of approximately 560 of the donors. In an earlier analysis of 587 of the donors, V segments were called functional above 56.7% productive rearrangements and were called segregating when the between-donor standard deviation exceeded 5%. A statistical classification framework was built to diagnose cytomegalovirus status from the catalog of TCR beta chain sequences. In a later analysis, TCR nucleotide sequences were compared against IMGT/GENE-DB human TR gene sequences so that V and J genes could be assigned. The TCRdist pipeline was used in a later analysis to assign CDR3 sequences and most-parsimonious VDJ recombination scenarios. In a later analysis, each TCR beta chain was defined by its CDR3 amino acid sequence together with its V-gene family, and reads without a unique V-gene family were excluded. To address suspected cross-contamination and a sequencing artifact, a later analysis removed 450 to 700 highly shared, low-generation-probability nucleotide sequences. A later analysis calculated a clonal expansion index for each public chain from normalized within-repertoire ranks of inferred template counts. In a later analysis, generation probabilities were computed using a VDJ recombination model fitted to out-of-frame rearrangements, and the results were checked against IGoR. In a later analysis, hypergeometric tests were used to score TCR-TCR, TCR-HLA and TCR-CMV co-occurrence, with a repertoire-size bias correction applied to TCR pairs. To estimate false discovery rates, a later analysis permuted the HLA or CMV assignments 20 times. In a later analysis, co-occurring TCRs were grouped with DBSCAN, and TCRdist sequence similarity was added when clustering was performed within HLA-allele-positive subsets. For co-occurrence clustering, repertoires with fewer than 30,000 or more than 120,000 public chains were excluded, along with five repertoires with anomalous nucleotide sharing. TCRdb provides this immuneACCESS table in a form limited to in-frame rearrangements. Some clones are lacking; in checked studies, under half of them reflect an unresolved V gene, and why the rest are absent is not known. V, J and clone size are taken as reported in that table, and D and trimming were inferred from the DNA itself. A total of over 95,000 clones appear in this sample, roughly 76% of them only once. The top ten clones comprise 1.5% to 2.5% of the sample.

The cohort was made up of around 720 healthy bone marrow donors. All cohort members were sampled while nominally healthy, although unrecorded immune exposures were likely present. The donor tested CMV seronegative and was one of the 352 seronegative cohort members. A peripheral blood sample was provided by each donor, and peripheral blood mononuclear cells were used for TCR beta sequencing. The Qiagen DNeasy Blood Extraction Kit was used to extract genomic DNA from the blood cell samples. About this clone: Its specific antigen is unknown. No qualities accompany the bases; no much larger clone lies one base away.

Sequencing used PBMCs. The origin of this receptor is a man aged 35 to 55 in good health and CMV-seronegative. The chain is assembled from TRBV7-7 and TRBJ2-3; 13 of the junction bases match TRBD2. The base sequence is TGTGCCAGCAGCTTAACTAGCGGGAGGGCAGATACGCAGTATTTT. It encodes CASSLTSGRADTQYF.